Listed below are T cell receptor beta chains from one sample, sequenced in a study of cytomegalovirus exposure and HLA in healthy donors. Generated by immunoSEQ multiplex PCR, the TCRdb table keeps only in-frame clones and is missing some. The top ten hold about 4% of the sample, which has 100,000 to 150,000 clones, 75% to 90% seen once. The sequenced sample was PBMCs. All receptors come from a woman between 40 and 55 years old in good health and CMV-seronegative. Each CDR3 is given with its conserved first and last residue. The D gene is left open where the match is weak. The size field is filled for only some rows; it gives once, few, many or a size class.

clone size: NA; V gene: TRBV27; D gene: TRBD1; J gene: TRBJ2-7; CDR3 DNA: TGTGCCAGCAGTTTTCTAGGGACAGGGGTCGACGAGCAGTACTTC; CDR3 protein: CASSFLGTGVDEQYF
clone size: NA; V gene: TRBV9; D gene: TRBD2; J gene: TRBJ2-2; CDR3 DNA: TGTGCCAGCAGCGTAGCTGGAGGACTAGCCGGGGAGCTGTTTTTT; CDR3 protein: CASSVAGGLAGELFF
clone size: NA; V gene: TRBV5-1; D gene: NA; J gene: TRBJ1-1; CDR3 DNA: TGCGCCAGCAGTTACGTCGGACAGAAAGCTTTCTTT; CDR3 protein: CASSYVGQKAFF
clone size: NA; V gene: TRBV2; D gene: NA; J gene: TRBJ2-2; CDR3 DNA: TGTGCCAGCACCCTACCCTCCCCGGGCACCGGGGAGCTGTTTTTT; CDR3 protein: CASTLPSPGTGELFF
clone size: NA; V gene: TRBV11-2; D gene: NA; J gene: TRBJ1-2; CDR3 DNA: TGTGCCAGCAGCTCACAGGGATCTAACTATGGCTACACCTTC; CDR3 protein: CASSSQGSNYGYTF
clone size: medium-sized; V gene: TRBV5-1; D gene: NA; J gene: TRBJ2-5; CDR3 DNA: TGCGCCAGCAGCTTGGGTGAGGTGGATATGGAGACCCAGTACTTC; CDR3 protein: CASSLGEVDMETQYF
clone size: few; V gene: TRBV29-1; D gene: NA; J gene: TRBJ1-2; CDR3 DNA: TGCAGCGTTGACCCAGGGAACTATGGCTACACCTTC; CDR3 protein: CSVDPGNYGYTF
clone size: NA; V gene: TRBV5-1; D gene: TRBD2; J gene: TRBJ2-1; CDR3 DNA: TGCGCCAGCAGCTTGGCTAGCGGCAGCTCCTACAATGAGCAGTTCTTC; CDR3 protein: CASSLASGSSYNEQFF
clone size: NA; V gene: TRBV28; D gene: TRBD1; J gene: TRBJ2-5; CDR3 DNA: TGTGCCAGCAGAACAGGGGGCGCAGAGACCCAGTACTTC; CDR3 protein: CASRTGGAETQYF
clone size: NA; V gene: TRBV15; D gene: TRBD1; J gene: TRBJ2-5; CDR3 DNA: TGTGCCACCAGCAGGGGACAGCACGGACAAGAGACCCAGTACTTC; CDR3 protein: CATSRGQHGQETQYF
clone size: NA; V gene: TRBV6-1; D gene: TRBD1; J gene: TRBJ2-7; CDR3 DNA: TGTGCCAGCATATTAACAGGGGGATGGTACGAGCAGTACTTC; CDR3 protein: CASILTGGWYEQYF
clone size: NA; V gene: TRBV10-3; D gene: TRBD1; J gene: TRBJ2-7; CDR3 DNA: TGTGCCACACGGACAGGGGACGAGCAGTACTTC; CDR3 protein: CATRTGDEQYF
clone size: once; V gene: TRBV19; D gene: NA; J gene: TRBJ1-5; CDR3 DNA: TGTGCCAGTAGACAGACAGGAAACAATCAGCCCCAGCATTTT; CDR3 protein: CASRQTGNNQPQHF
clone size: few; V gene: TRBV2; D gene: NA; J gene: TRBJ2-3; CDR3 DNA: TGTGCCAGCAGTGAAGGGGACACAGGGACGCAGTATTTT; CDR3 protein: CASSEGDTGTQYF
clone size: NA; V gene: TRBV7-3; D gene: TRBD2; J gene: TRBJ2-7; CDR3 DNA: TGTGCCAGCAGCTTATCGGGGGGACTACGCGTTGAGGAGCAGTACTTC; CDR3 protein: CASSLSGGLRVEEQYF
clone size: NA; V gene: TRBV18; D gene: TRBD1; J gene: TRBJ1-1; CDR3 DNA: TGTGCCAGCTCACTTCCCGACAGGGGAGGCACTGAAGCTTTCTTT; CDR3 protein: CASSLPDRGGTEAFF
clone size: NA; V gene: TRBV7-9; D gene: TRBD1; J gene: TRBJ1-2; CDR3 DNA: TGTGCCAGCAGCTGGACAGGGATTGATAACTATGGCTACACCTTC; CDR3 protein: CASSWTGIDNYGYTF
clone size: few; V gene: TRBV6-1; D gene: NA; J gene: TRBJ1-1; CDR3 DNA: TGTGCCAGCAGTCCTAACCGGGATAGCGCTGAAGCTTTCTTT; CDR3 protein: CASSPNRDSAEAFF